This T cell receptor (beta chain) was observed in a study of shared clonotypes between healthy human individuals. Profiled with immunoSEQ multiplex PCR; TCRdb holds only in-frame clones, not every one. Of 800,000 to 1,200,000 clones in the sample, around 82% were seen once. Germline trimming cut 6 bases from V and 2 bases from J; bases unmatched to any gene: 8. The CDR3 is made up of 15 amino acids. Germline V gene sequence: CDR1 MNHEY, CDR2 SMNVEV (reference sequence). This clone was picked up many times. Input material: memory CD4+ T cells from PBMCs. Noted subset: CD45RA-negative fraction. The chain recombines TRBV27 with TRBJ2-5, with 8 bases identical to TRBD1. The sequence came from a man between 18 and 35 years old in good health. Some clones in this sample may be carry-over from other donors' samples. The CDR3 region has the DNA TGTGCCAGCAGCCGAGACAGGGGCCCTCAAGAGACCCAGTACTTC. Residues: CASSRDRGPQETQYF.